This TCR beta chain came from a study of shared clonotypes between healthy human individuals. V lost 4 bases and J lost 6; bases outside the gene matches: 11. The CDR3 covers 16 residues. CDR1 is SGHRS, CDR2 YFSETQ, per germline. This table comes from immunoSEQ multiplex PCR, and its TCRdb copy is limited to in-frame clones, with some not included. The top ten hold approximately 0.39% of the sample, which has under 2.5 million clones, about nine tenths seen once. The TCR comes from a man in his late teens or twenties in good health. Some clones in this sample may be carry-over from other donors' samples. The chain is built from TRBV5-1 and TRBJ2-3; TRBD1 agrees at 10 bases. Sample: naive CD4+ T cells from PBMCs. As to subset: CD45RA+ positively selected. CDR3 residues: CASSPGTGVALDTQYF. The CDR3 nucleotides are TGCGCCAGCAGCCCGGGGACAGGGGTGGCCCTTGATACGCAGTATTTT.